This TCR beta chain was sequenced in a study of blood T cell dynamics during melanoma immunotherapy. About the research overall: Metastatic melanoma patients received first-line pembrolizumab or nivolumab plus ipilimumab.

The time point: pre-treatment baseline. Apart from a couple of fast progressors, RECIST 1.1 response was judged 12 weeks post-infusion. Prior systemic cancer therapy, immunosuppressant use and other active malignancies excluded patients. DNA loading was fixed at approximately 0.35 ug for all bulk PBMC samples. The protocol was immunoSEQ multiplex PCR, while the TCRdb copy is restricted to in-frame clones and leaves out a portion. The repertoire consists of tens of thousands of clones, with around 88% occurring once and the leading ten covering approximately 4.5%. Looked up from germline, CDR1 is SGHRS and CDR2 is YFSETQ. CDR3 size: 14 residues. V was clipped by 0 bases and J by 1 base, with 8 bases between them.

This TCR came from a human donor with melanoma. The sample consisted of blood, taken from a patient treated with checkpoint blockade. The gene calls are TRBV5-1 and TRBJ2-7; no reliable D call. Written as DNA, the CDR3 is TGCGCCAGCAGCTTGGAAGCTGTATCCTACGAGCAGTACTTC. Its translation: CASSLEAVSYEQYF.